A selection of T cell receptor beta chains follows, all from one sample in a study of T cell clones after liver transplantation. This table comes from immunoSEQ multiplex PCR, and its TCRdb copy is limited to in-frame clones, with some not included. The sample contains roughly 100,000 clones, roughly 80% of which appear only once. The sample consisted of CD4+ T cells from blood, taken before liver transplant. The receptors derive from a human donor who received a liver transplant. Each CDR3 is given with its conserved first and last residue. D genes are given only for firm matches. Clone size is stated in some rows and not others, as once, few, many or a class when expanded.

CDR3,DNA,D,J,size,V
CASSLAQGPYGYTF,TGCGCCAGCAGCTTGGCCCAGGGTCCCTATGGCTACACCTTC,.,TRBJ1-2,once,TRBV5-1
CASSLDRGTGANVLTF,TGTGCCAGCAGCTTAGACAGGGGAACTGGGGCCAACGTCCTGACTTTC,.,TRBJ2-6,.,TRBV11-2
CASSQRLAGGLRDTQYF,TGTGCCAGCAGCCAACGACTAGCGGGGGGGCTAAGGGATACGCAGTATTTT,TRBD2,TRBJ2-3,.,TRBV7-2
CASSESTGSYNSPLHF,TGTGCCAGCAGTGAATCGACAGGGTCCTATAATTCACCCCTCCACTTT,TRBD1,TRBJ1-6,.,TRBV25-1
CASSLARTGLETQYF,TGTGCCAGCAGCTTAGCCCGGACAGGGCTGGAGACCCAGTACTTC,TRBD1,TRBJ2-5,.,TRBV7-2
CASTWGGGNQPQHF,TGTGCCAGCACCTGGGGGGGAGGCAATCAGCCCCAGCATTTT,.,TRBJ1-5,few,TRBV28
CASSLSSATDTQYF,TGTGCCAGCAGTTTATCTTCCGCCACAGATACGCAGTATTTT,.,TRBJ2-3,many,TRBV27
CASRRLGAGEQFF,TGTGCCAGCAGGAGACTAGGCGCTGGTGAGCAGTTCTTC,.,TRBJ2-1,.,TRBV2
CASSLVPNTGELFF,TGTGCCAGCAGCTTGGTACCGAACACCGGGGAGCTGTTTTTT,.,TRBJ2-2,.,TRBV5-4
CASSQELRQNTGELFF,TGTGCCAGCAGCCAAGAATTAAGGCAAAACACCGGGGAGCTGTTTTTT,.,TRBJ2-2,few,TRBV4-2
CASRPLAGGSYNEQFF,TGTGCCAGCAGACCACTAGCGGGAGGGTCCTACAATGAGCAGTTCTTC,TRBD2,TRBJ2-1,.,TRBV7-6
CASRMLAGVLTDTQYF,TGTGCCAGCAGGATGCTAGCGGGGGTCCTCACAGATACGCAGTATTTT,TRBD2,TRBJ2-3,once,TRBV2
CASSVIAGVGVAMNTEAFF,TGTGCCAGCAGCGTCATAGCCGGGGTCGGGGTAGCCATGAACACTGAAGCTTTCTTT,.,TRBJ1-1,.,TRBV7-9
CASSWATNTGELFF,TGTGCCAGCAGCTGGGCAACGAACACCGGGGAGCTGTTTTTT,.,TRBJ2-2,.,TRBV7-2
CASSLSVLDTEAFF,TGTGCCAGCAGCCTCAGTGTCCTGGACACTGAAGCTTTCTTT,.,TRBJ1-1,many,TRBV7-2
CASSFRLAGGISTDTQYF,TGTGCCAGCAGTTTTCGACTAGCGGGGGGCATTAGCACAGATACGCAGTATTTT,TRBD2,TRBJ2-3,.,TRBV27
CASSLTGTGSFNEQFF,TGTGCCAGCAGCCTAACCGGGACAGGGAGTTTCAATGAGCAGTTCTTC,TRBD1,TRBJ2-1,.,TRBV7-2
CASSLVIPDNEQFF,TGCGCCAGCAGCTTGGTAATCCCCGACAATGAGCAGTTCTTC,.,TRBJ2-1,.,TRBV5-1
CASSVTEGGRQETQYF,TGTGCCAGCAGCGTAACCGAGGGAGGGCGGCAAGAGACCCAGTACTTC,TRBD2,TRBJ2-5,once,TRBV9
CASSQGQANTEAFF,TGTGCCAGCTCACAAGGACAGGCCAACACTGAAGCTTTCTTT,TRBD1,TRBJ1-1,.,TRBV18
CASSSFSGEPATEAFF,TGTGCCAGCAGCTCCTTCTCGGGGGAACCGGCCACTGAAGCTTTCTTT,.,TRBJ1-1,.,TRBV7-9
CASSQDRDEHEQYF,TGCGCCAGCAGCCAGGACAGGGATGAGCACGAGCAGTACTTC,TRBD1,TRBJ2-7,.,TRBV5-1